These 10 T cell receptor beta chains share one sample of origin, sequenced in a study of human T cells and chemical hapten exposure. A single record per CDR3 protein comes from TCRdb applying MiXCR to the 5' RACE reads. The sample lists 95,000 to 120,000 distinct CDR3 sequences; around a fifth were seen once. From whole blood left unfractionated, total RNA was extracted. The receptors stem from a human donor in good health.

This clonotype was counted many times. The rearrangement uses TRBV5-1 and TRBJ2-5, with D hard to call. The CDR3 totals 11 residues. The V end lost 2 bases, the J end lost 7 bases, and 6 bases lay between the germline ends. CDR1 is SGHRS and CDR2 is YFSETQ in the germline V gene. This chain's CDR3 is CASSLRVTQYF. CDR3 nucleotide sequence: TGCGCCAGCAGCTTACGGGTGACCCAGTACTTC.

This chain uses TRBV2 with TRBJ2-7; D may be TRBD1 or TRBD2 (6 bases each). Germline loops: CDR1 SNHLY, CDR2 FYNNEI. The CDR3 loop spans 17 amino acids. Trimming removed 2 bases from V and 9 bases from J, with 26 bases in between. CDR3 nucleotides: TGTGCCAGCAGTGAAATAGGACTTGGTCAGACGGGGGCGAGGCAGTACTTC. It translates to CASSEIGLGQTGARQYF.

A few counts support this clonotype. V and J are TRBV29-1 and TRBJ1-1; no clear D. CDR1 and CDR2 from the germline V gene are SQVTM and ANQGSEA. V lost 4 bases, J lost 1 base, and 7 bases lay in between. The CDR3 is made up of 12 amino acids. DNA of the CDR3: TGCAGCGTTGTACTTCCGAACACTGAAGCTTTCTTT. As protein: CSVVLPNTEAFF.

Here the CDR3 reads CASSLKGAAVSGNTIYF. The CDR3 nucleotides are TGTGCCAGCAGTTTAAAGGGGGCAGCCGTCTCTGGAAACACCATATATTTT. The chain uses TRBV12-3 or TRBV12-4 and TRBJ1-3; 7 nucleotides match TRBD1. There are 17 residues in the CDR3. V trimming: 2 bases; J trimming: 0 bases; junction bases outside the gene matches: 7.

CDR3 region: CASQPGKRGHYEQYF. The CDR3 bases are TGTGCCTCCCAACCTGGGAAAAGGGGGCACTACGAGCAGTACTTC. The rearrangement links TRBV28 to TRBJ2-7, with 7 nucleotides matching TRBD1. J was trimmed by 3 bases and V by 11 bases; bases with no gene match: 16. The CDR3 runs 15 residues. Germline V gene sequence: CDR1 MDHEN, CDR2 SYDVKM. The variable domain in full, completed from reference TRBV28 and TRBJ2-7, reads DVKVTQSSRYLVKRTGEKVFLECVQDMDHENMFWYRQDPGLGLRLIYFSYDVKMKEKGDIPEGYSVSREKKERFSLILESASTNQTSMYLCASQPGKRGHYEQYFGPGTRLTVT.

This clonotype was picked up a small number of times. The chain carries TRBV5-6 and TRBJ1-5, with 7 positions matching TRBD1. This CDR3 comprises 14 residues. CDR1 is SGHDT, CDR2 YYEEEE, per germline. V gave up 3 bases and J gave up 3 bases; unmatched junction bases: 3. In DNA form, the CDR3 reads TGTGCCAGCAGCTCCGGGACAGTCAATCAGCCCCAGCATTTT. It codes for CASSSGTVNQPQHF.

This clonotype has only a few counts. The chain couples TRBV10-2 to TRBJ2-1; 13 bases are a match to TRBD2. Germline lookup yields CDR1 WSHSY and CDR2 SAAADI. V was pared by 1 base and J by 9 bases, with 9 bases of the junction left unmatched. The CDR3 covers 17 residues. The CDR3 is CASSELMRLAGGPEQFF. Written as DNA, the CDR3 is TGCGCCAGCAGTGAGTTAATGAGACTAGCGGGAGGACCTGAGCAGTTCTTC.

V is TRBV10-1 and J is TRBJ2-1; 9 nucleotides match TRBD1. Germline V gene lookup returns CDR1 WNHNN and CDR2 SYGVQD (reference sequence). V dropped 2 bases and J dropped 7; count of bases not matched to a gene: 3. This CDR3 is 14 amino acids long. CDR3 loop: CASSEGTGRNEQFF. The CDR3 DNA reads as TGCGCCAGCAGTGAGGGGACAGGGCGGAATGAGCAGTTCTTC.

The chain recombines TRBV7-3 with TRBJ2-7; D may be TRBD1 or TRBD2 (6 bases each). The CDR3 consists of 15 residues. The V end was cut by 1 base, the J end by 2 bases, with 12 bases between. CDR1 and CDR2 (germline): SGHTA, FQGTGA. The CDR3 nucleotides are TGTGCCAGCAGCTTAAGAGTGGGGGGCACCTACGAGCAGTACTTC. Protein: CASSLRVGGTYEQYF.

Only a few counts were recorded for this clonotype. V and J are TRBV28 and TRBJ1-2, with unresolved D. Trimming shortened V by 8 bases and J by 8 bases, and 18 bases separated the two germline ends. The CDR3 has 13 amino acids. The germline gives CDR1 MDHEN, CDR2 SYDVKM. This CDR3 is CASVSYEREGYTF. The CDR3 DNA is TGTGCCAGCGTTTCGTACGAGAGGGAGGGCTACACCTTC.